This TCR beta chain was recorded in a study of T cells in Graves' hyperthyroidism and ophthalmopathy. The study, taken as a whole, reports: Within blood appeared most thyroid clonotypes that had expanded above 0.001.

Patients counted as stable if ophthalmopathy did not develop within 18 months. The hyperthyroidism patients had all been newly diagnosed, and their disease duration was under 2 months. Their ages ranged from 18 to 65 years. For the diagnoses, clinical symptoms, serum thyroxine and TRAb, thyroid ultrasound and orbital computed tomography were used. This clonotype was seen a handful of times. Its antigen is unknown. TCR beta CDR3 regions were amplified from RNA. In the first-round RT-PCR of the TCR CDR3, the HTBI primer set was used. TCRdb ran MiXCR on the multiplex PCR reads and lists one entry per CDR3 protein. The sample comprises 300,000 to 500,000 distinct CDR3 sequences, 15% of which are singletons, and 30% to 35% rests with the top ten. The CDR3 extends over 15 amino acids. Germline-derived CDR1 and CDR2 are SGHRS and YFSETQ. Trimming pared 4 bases from V and 0 bases from J, leaving 8 bases between.

The sequenced sample was blood. The rearrangement joins TRBV5-1 to TRBJ2-6; D ambiguous. The receptor's source is a woman aged 25-40 years with Graves' hyperthyroidism. The chain's CDR3 is CASSAQSSGANVLTF. The CDR3 nucleotides are TGCGCCAGCAGCGCTCAAAGCTCTGGGGCCAACGTCCTGACTTTC.